The 5 T cell receptor beta chains below all came from one sample that was sequenced in a study of monozygotic twins with inflammatory bowel disease. TCRdb re-called the 5' RACE reads, yielding one record per CDR3 amino acid sequence without DNA. This sample's clone table lists approximately 110,000 distinct CDR3 sequences. Sequenced material: blood. All receptors come from a human donor with ulcerative colitis or Crohn's disease, or a healthy co-twin of an affected twin (not recorded which).

This chain connects TRBV13 to TRBJ2-3; the TCRdb D gene call, TRBD1, has no DNA to confirm it. The V gene's germline CDR1 is PRHDT and CDR2 FYEKMQ (reference sequence). The CDR3 is made up of 15 amino acids. The CDR3 sequence is CASSFGGQGKDTQYF.

The chain links TRBV29-1 to TRBJ1-1; the D call of TRBD1 rests on TCRdb alone, since no DNA is present to check it. Per the germline V gene, CDR1 is SQVTM and CDR2 is ANQGSEA. The CDR3 has 13 amino acids. The CDR3 region is CSVRRGGNTEAFF.

V is TRBV29-1 and J is TRBJ2-5; TCRdb returns TRBD2, unconfirmable since there is no DNA. The germline V gene has CDR1 SQVTM and CDR2 ANQGSEA. The CDR3 consists of 13 residues. The CDR3 is CSAGLAVQETQYF. Looking up the rest from reference TRBV29-1 and TRBJ2-5 gives the full variable domain: SAVISQKPSRDICQRGTSLTIQCQVDSQVTMMFWYRQQPGQSLTLIATANQGSEATYESGFVIDKFPISRPNLTFSTLTVSNMSPEDSSIYLCSAGLAVQETQYFGPGTRLLVL.

The chain uses TRBV28 and TRBJ1-5; TCRdb's D gene call, TRBD1, goes unchecked for lack of DNA. Per the germline V gene, CDR1 is MDHEN and CDR2 is SYDVKM. This CDR3 has 15 amino acids. The CDR3 sequence is CASSLRGTEDQPQHF.

The rearrangement links TRBV24-1 to TRBJ2-5; the TCRdb D gene call, TRBD1, has no DNA to confirm it. This CDR3 has 15 residues. Germline values: CDR1 KGHDR, CDR2 SFDVKD. CDR3: CATSDPDRGRETQYF.